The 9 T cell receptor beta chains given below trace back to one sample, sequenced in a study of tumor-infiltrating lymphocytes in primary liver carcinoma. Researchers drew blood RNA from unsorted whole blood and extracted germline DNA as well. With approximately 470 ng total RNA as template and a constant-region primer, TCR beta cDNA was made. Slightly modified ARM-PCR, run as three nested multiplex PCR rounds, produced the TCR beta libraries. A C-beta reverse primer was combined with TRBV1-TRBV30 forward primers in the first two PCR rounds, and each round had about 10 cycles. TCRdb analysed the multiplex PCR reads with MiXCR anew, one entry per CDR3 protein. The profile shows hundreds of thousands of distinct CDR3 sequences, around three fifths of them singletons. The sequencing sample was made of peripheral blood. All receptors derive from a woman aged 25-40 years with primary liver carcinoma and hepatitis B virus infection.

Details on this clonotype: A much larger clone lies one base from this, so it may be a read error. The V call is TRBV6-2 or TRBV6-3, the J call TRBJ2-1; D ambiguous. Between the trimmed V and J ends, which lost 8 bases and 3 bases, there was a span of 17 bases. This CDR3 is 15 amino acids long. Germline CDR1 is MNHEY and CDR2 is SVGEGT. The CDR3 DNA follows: TGTGCCAGCGCCTTAACCGGAGTTCGCTACAATGAGCAGTTCTTC. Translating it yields CASALTGVRYNEQFF.

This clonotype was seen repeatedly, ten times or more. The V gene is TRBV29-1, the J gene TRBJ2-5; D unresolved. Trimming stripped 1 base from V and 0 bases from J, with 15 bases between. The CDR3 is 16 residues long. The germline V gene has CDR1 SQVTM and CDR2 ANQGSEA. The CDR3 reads CSVEVGLGRNQETQYF. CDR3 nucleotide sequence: TGCAGCGTTGAAGTAGGTTTGGGCAGGAACCAAGAGACCCAGTACTTC.

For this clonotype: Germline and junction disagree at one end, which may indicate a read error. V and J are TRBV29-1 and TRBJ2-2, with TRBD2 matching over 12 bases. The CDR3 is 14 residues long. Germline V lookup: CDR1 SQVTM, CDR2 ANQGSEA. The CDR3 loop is CSVGTSGYTGELLF. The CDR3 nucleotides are TGCAGTGTCGGGACTAGCGGGTACACCGGGGAGCTGCTTTTT.

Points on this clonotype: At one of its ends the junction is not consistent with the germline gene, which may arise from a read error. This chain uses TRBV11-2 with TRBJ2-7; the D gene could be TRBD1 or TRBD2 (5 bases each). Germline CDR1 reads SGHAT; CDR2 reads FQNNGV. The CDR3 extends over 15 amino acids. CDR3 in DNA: TGTGCCAGCAGCTCAGATCACGGGACGACCTATGAGCAGTACTTC. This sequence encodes CASSSDHGTTYEQYF.

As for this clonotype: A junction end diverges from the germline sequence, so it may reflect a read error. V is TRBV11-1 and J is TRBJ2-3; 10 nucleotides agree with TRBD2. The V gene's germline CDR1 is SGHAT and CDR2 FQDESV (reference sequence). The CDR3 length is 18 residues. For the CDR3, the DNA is TGTGTCAGCAGCTTCTACGCGGGAGCGGGAGGGGGTACAGATACGCAGTATTTT. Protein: CVSSFYAGAGGGTDTQYF.

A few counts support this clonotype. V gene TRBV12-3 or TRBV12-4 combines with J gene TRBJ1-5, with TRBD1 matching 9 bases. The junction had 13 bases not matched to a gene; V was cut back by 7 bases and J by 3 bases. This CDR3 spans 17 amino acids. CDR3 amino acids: CASTSRPGDRANQPQHF. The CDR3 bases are TGTGCCAGCACCTCCCGCCCAGGGGACAGGGCCAATCAGCCCCAGCATTTT.

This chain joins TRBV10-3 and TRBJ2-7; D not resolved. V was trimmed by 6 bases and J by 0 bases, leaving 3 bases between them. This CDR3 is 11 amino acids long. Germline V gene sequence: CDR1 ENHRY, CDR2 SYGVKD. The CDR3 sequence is CAISTSYEQYF. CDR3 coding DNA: TGTGCCATCAGCACCTCCTACGAGCAGTACTTC.

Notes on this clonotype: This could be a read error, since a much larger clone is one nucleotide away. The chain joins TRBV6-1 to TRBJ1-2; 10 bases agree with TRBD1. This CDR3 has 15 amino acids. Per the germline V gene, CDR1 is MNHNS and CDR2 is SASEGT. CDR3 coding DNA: TGTGTCAGCAGTGTGAGACAGGGGGCGAGTTATGGCTACACCTTC. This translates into CVSSVRQGASYGYTF.

This chain's CDR3 is CASSYRREGRETQYF. CDR3 nucleotide sequence: TGTGCCAGCAGCTACCGGCGGGAGGGCCGGGAGACCCAGTACTTC. This chain connects TRBV11-2 to TRBJ2-5; 9 bases align to TRBD2. The CDR3 runs to 15 residues. V dropped 4 bases and J dropped 5; count of bases not matched to a gene: 8. Germline V lookup: CDR1 SGHAT, CDR2 FQNNGV.